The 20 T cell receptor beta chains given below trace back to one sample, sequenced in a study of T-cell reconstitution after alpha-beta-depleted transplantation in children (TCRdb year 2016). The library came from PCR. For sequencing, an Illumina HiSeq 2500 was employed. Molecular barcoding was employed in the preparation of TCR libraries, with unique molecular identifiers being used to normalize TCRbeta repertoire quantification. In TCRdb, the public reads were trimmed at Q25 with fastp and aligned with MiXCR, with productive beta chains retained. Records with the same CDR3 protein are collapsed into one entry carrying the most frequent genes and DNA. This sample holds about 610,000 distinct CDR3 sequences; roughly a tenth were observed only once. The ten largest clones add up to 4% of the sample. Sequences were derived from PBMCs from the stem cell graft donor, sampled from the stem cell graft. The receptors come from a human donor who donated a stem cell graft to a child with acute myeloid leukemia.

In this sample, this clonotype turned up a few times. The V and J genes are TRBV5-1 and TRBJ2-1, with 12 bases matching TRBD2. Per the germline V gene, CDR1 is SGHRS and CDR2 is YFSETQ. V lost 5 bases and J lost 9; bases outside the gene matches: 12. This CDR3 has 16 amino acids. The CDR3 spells CASSVNLAGGIGEQFF. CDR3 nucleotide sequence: TGCGCCAGCAGTGTCAACCTAGCGGGAGGGATAGGTGAGCAGTTCTTC. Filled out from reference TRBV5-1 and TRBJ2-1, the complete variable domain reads KAGVTQTPRYLIKTRGQQVTLSCSPISGHRSVSWYQQTPGQGLQFLFEYFSETQRNKGNFPGRFSGRQFSNSRSEMNVSTLELGDSALYLCASSVNLAGGIGEQFFGPGTRLTVL.

DNA of the CDR3: TGTGCCAGCAGCTACGGGGGGGTAACTATAGGTCAGCCCCAGCATTTT. Protein sequence: CASSYGGVTIGQPQHF. The chain uses TRBV12-3 or TRBV12-4 and TRBJ1-5; weak D call: TRBD1 (5 bases). The CDR3 sequence is 16 residues long. Trimming took 6 bases from V and 6 from J, leaving 21 bases between them.

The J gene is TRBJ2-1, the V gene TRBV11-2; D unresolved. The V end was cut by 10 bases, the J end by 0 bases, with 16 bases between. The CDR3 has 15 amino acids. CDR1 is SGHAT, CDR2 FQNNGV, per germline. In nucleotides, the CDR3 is TGTGCCACCGCCCTCTCCCCCGGCTCCTACAATGAGCAGTTCTTC. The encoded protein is CATALSPGSYNEQFF.

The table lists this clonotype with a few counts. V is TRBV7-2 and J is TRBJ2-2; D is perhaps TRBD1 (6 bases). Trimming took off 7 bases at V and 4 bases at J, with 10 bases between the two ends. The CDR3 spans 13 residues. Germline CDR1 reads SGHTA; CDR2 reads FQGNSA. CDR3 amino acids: CASKRGSTGELFF. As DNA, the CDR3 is TGTGCCAGCAAGAGGGGGAGCACCGGGGAGCTGTTTTTT.

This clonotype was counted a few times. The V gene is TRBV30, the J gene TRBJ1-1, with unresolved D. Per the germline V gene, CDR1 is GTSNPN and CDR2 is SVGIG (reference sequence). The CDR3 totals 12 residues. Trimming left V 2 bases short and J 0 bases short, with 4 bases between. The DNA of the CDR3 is TGTGCCTGGAGTAGGGTGAACACTGAAGCTTTCTTT. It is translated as CAWSRVNTEAFF.

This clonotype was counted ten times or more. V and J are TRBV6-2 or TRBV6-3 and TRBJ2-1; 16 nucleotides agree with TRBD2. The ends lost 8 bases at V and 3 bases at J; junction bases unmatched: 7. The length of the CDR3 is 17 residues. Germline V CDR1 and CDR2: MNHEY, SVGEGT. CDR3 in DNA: TGTGCCAGCTTCGGGACTAGCGGGAGGGCCGGCTACAATGAGCAGTTCTTC. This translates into CASFGTSGRAGYNEQFF.

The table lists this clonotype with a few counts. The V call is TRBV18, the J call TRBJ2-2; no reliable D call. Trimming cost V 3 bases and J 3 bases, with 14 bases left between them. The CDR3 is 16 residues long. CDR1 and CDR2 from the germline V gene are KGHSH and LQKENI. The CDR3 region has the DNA TGTGCCAGCTCACCCCCCGGACCGCTGGACACCGGGGAGCTGTTTTTT. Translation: CASSPPGPLDTGELFF.

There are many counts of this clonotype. CDR3 region: CASSPRPRDTEAFF. The CDR3 bases are TGTGCCAGCTCACCGAGACCTCGGGACACTGAAGCTTTCTTT. This chain links TRBV18 with TRBJ1-1; no reliable D call. V was shortened by 3 bases and J by 3 bases, with 11 bases between the two germline ends. Germline values: CDR1 KGHSH, CDR2 LQKENI. The CDR3 runs to 14 residues.

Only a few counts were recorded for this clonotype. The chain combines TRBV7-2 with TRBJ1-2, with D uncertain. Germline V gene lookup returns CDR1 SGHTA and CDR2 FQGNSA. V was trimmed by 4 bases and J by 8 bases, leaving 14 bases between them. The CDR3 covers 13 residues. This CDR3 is CASSYRGIQGYTF. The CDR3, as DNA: TGTGCCAGCAGCTATCGTGGGATCCAGGGCTACACCTTC.

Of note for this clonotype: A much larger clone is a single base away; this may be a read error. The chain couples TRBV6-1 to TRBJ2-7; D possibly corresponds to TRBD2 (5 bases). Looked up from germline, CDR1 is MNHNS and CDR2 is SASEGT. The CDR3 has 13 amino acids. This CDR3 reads CASRRQRTYGQYF. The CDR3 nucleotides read TGTGCCAGCAGGCGGCAGCGGACCTACGGGCAGTACTTC.

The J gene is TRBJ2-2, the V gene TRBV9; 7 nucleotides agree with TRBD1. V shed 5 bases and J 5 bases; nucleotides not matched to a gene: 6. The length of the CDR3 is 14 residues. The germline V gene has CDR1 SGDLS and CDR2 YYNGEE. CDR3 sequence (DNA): TGTGCCAGCAGGGAGAACAGGGGAACCGGGGAGCTGTTTTTT. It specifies CASRENRGTGELFF.

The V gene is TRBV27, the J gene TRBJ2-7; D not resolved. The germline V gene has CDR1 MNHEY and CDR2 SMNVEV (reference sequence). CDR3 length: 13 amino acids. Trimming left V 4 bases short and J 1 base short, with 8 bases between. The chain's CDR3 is CASSYLISYEQYF. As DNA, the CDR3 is TGTGCCAGCAGTTATCTGATTTCCTACGAGCAGTACTTC.

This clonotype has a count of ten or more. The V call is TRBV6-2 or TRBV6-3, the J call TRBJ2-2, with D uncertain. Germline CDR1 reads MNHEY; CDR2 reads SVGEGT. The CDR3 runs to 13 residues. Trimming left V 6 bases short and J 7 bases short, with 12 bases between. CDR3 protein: CASSPPLLGELFF. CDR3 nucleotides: TGTGCCAGCAGCCCCCCCCTGCTCGGGGAGCTGTTTTTT.

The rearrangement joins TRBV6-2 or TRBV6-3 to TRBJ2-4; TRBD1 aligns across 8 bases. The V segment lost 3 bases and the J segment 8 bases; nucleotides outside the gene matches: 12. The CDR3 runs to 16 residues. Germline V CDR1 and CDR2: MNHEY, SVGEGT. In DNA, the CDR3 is TGTGCCAGCAGTTATACCCGGGACAGGAGAGGAGACATTCAGTACTTC. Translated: CASSYTRDRRGDIQYF.

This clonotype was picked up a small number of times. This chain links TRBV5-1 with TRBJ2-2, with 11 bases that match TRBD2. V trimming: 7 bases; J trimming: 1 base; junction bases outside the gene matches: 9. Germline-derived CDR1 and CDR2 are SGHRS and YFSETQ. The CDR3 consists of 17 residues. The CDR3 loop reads CASSFTTSGMNTGELFF. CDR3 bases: TGCGCCAGCTCTTTCACGACTAGCGGGATGAACACCGGGGAGCTGTTTTTT.

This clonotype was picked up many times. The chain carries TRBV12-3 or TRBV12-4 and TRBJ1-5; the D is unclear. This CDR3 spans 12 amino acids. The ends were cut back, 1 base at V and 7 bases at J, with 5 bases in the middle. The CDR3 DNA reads TGTGCCAGCAGTTTAGGGCAGCAGCCCCAGCATTTT. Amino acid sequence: CASSLGQQPQHF.

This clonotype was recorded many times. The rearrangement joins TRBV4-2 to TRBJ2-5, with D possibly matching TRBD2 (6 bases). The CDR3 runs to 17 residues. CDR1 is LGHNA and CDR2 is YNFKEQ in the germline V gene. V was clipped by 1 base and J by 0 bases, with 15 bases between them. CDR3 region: CASSQVDAGNYQETQYF. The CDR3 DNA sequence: TGTGCCAGCAGCCAAGTAGATGCGGGGAACTACCAAGAGACCCAGTACTTC.

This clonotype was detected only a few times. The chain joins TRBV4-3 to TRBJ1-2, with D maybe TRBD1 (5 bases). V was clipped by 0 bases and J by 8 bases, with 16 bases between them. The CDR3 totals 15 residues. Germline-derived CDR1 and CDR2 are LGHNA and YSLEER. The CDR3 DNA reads TGCGCCAGCAGCCAAGATGCCGGGGGATCGGGGGGCTACACCTTC. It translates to CASSQDAGGSGGYTF.

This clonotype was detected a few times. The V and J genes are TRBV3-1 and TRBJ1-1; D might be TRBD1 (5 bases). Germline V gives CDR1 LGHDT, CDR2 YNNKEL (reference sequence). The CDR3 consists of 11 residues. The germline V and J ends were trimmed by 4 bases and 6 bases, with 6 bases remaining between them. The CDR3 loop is CASSRGSEAFF. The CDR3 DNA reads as TGTGCCAGCAGCCGGGGGTCTGAAGCTTTCTTT.

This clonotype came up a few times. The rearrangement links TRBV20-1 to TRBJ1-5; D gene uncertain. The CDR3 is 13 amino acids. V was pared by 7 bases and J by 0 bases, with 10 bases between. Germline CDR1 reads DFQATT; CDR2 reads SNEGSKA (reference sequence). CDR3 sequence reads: CSVAGHSNQPQHF. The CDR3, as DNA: TGCAGTGTCGCGGGTCATAGCAATCAGCCCCAGCATTTT.